The rows below give T cell receptor beta chains drawn from one sample of a study of blood T cell repertoires in COVID-19. Sequencing used immunoSEQ multiplex PCR; TCRdb keeps in-frame clones, though not all of them. The sample records 250,000 to 300,000 clones, roughly nine tenths being singletons. Input material: PBMCs or T cells enriched from blood (not recorded which). These receptors all stem from a human donor in a cohort exposed to, infected with or recovered from COVID-19 (not recorded which). The donor label of this sample is uncertain. Both conserved end residues are trimmed from each CDR3.

TRBV25-1,ASSGGVGGRYT
TRBV5-4,ASSLTGFYGYT
TRBV6-5,ASSYSPQGPGNTIY
TRBV7-9,ASSPGHALGANVLT
TRBV19,ASSIYRGIADTQY
TRBV24-1,ATSDIGRGEETQY
TRBV11-2,ASSLVDSSYEQY
TRBV29-1,SVFGLAGNGELF
TRBV4-2,ASRPGQLNTEAF
TRBV27,ASRKPGGEQY
TRBV4-1,ASSQAGTGRSYGYT
TRBV19,ASSIVTGGRYSNQPQH
TRBV10-3,AISASGGFYEQY
TRBV10-3,AISDVGGTGANVLT
TRBV2,ASSDARRRGQPQH
TRBV7-8,ASSPRGEGLNGYT
TRBV7-2,ASSLVSVSYEQY
TRBV5-6,ASSNRDNSYEQY
TRBV7-2,ASSLAGGDTQY
TRBV9,ASSESGGGEKLF
TRBV4-1,ASSQGMDRGETQY
TRBV19,ASSIGGVNTEAF
TRBV5-4,ASSPGQVYGYT
TRBV12-5,ASGLARGRITGELF
TRBV7-9,ASTRTGPNYGYT
TRBV9,ASSGRGEQETQY
TRBV7-9,ASSLGTSMNTEAF
TRBV5-4,ASSHPSGQGANYEQY
TRBV12-3/TRBV12-4,ASSRAGGHEQY
TRBV2,ASSSGGNNSPLH
TRBV5-1,ASSFGTEGTEAF
TRBV27,ASGDRVGYEQY
TRBV19,ASSLSHRAANYGYT
TRBV19,ASRPITGGQPQH
TRBV7-9,ASSPTRTGDYGYT
TRBV19,ATTSRGSPAVQY
TRBV5-1,ASSSQGASGEQY
TRBV5-1,ASSPPTGTGGETQY
TRBV6-5,ASSQGAPTDTQY
TRBV18,ASSPQGEPYGYT
TRBV4-1,ASSQVLDAGELF
TRBV4-1,ASSLTGLNTEAF
TRBV7-2,ASSLVQGADTQY
TRBV10-3,AISARTSGGGTDTQY
TRBV6-5,ASSSRGNTEAF
TRBV6-2/TRBV6-3,ASSQLGATNEKLF
TRBV25-1,ASSVDRDKQPQH
TRBV5-4,ASAPRTGGPQGGKNYGYT
TRBV6-4,ASSLGSADTQY
TRBV14,ASSQDWGGADTQY
TRBV19,ASSGQGGRNQPQH
TRBV6-2/TRBV6-3,ASSYYSGQSLNQPQH
TRBV9,ASSAEDTSYTEAF
TRBV30,AWSRQLAEAF
TRBV9,ASGQGAQPQH